This entry lists 4 T cell receptor beta chains sequenced from one sample in a study of long-term antiretroviral therapy in people with HIV. At survey level, the immunoSEQ assay was run in its v3.0 version. Profiling relied on immunoSEQ multiplex PCR, and the TCRdb table lists in-frame clones only, not all of them. The sample yields roughly 33,000 clones, around 80% seen once. The sequencing used unsorted PBMCs, collected 2 years after starting antiretroviral therapy. The receptors originated from a woman between 45 and 60 years old with HIV.

The chain combines TRBV6-1 with TRBJ2-7, with 10 bases fitting TRBD1. Germline CDR1 reads MNHNS; CDR2 reads SASEGT. CDR3 length: 13 residues. The CDR3 DNA sequence: TGTGCCAGCAGAGAAGGACAGGGGGTTAAGCAGTACGTC. Residues: CASREGQGVKQYV.

This chain uses TRBV6-1 with TRBJ1-1; weak D call: TRBD1 (5 bases). Germline assignment: CDR1 MNHNS and CDR2 SASEGT. The CDR3 is 13 residues long. V was pared by 7 bases and J by 2 bases, with 11 bases between. CDR3 amino acids: CASTTTANTEAFF. The DNA for the CDR3 is TGTGCCAGCACGACGACAGCCAACACTGAAGCTTTCTTT.

The genes are TRBV6-1 and TRBJ1-5; D gene unclear. Per germline, CDR1 MNHNS and CDR2 SASEGT. This CDR3 region has 14 residues. The ends were cut back, 4 bases at V and 3 bases at J, with 10 bases in the middle. This CDR3 reads CASSVFGPNQPQHF. DNA of the CDR3: TGTGCCAGCAGTGTGTTCGGCCCCAATCAGCCCCAGCATTTT.

V is TRBV4-1 and J is TRBJ2-1; D is perhaps TRBD1 (6 bases). Per the germline V gene, CDR1 is MGHRA and CDR2 is YSYEKL. The CDR3 sequence is 17 residues long. Trimming left V 1 base short and J 7 bases short, with 20 bases between. The CDR3 DNA reads TGCGCCAGCAGCCAAGTTGGGCGTCAGGGGATCAGAAATGAGCAGTTCTTC. Translated: CASSQVGRQGIRNEQFF.